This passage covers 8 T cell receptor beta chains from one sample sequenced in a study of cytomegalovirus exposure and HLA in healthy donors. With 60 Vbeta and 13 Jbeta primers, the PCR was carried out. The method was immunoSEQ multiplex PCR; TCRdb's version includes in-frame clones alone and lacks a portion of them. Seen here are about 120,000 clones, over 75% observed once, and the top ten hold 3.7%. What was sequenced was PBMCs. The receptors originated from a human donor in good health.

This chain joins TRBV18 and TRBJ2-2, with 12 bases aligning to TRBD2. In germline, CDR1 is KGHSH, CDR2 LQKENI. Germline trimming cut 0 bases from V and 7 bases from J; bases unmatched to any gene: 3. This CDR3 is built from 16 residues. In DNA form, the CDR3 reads TGTGCCAGCTCACCACCGGGACTAGCGGGTCTCGGGGAGCTGTTTTTT. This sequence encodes CASSPPGLAGLGELFF.

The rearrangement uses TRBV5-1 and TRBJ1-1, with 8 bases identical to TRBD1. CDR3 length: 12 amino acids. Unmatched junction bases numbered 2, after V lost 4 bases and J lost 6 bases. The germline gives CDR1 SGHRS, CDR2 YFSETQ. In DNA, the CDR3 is TGCGCCAGCAGCCCGGACAGGGCTGAAGCTTTCTTT. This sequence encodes CASSPDRAEAFF.

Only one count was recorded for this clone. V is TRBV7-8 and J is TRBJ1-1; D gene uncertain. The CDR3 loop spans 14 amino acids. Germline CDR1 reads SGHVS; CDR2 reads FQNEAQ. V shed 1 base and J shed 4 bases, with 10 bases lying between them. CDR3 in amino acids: CASSLVGQSTEAFF. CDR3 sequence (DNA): TGTGCCAGCAGCTTAGTTGGGCAGAGCACTGAAGCTTTCTTT.

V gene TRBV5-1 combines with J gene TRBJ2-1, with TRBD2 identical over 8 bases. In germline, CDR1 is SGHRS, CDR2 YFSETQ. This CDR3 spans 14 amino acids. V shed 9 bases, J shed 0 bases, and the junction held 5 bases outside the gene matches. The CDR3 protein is CATKRGSSYNEQFF. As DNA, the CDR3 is TGCGCCACCAAGCGGGGGAGCTCCTACAATGAGCAGTTCTTC.

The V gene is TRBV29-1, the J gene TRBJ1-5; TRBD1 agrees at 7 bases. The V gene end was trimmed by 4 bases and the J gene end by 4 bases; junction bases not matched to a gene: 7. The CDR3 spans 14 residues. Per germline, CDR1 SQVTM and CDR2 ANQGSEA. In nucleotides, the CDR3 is TGCAGCGTTGCGTCCGGGACAGCGAATCAGCCCCAGCATTTT. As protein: CSVASGTANQPQHF.

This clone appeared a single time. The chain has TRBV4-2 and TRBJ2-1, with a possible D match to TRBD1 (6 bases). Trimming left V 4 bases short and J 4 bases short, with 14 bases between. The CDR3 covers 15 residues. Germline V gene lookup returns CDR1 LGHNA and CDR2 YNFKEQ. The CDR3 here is CASSPGQVKYNEQFF. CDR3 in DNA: TGTGCCAGCAGCCCGGGACAAGTTAAATACAATGAGCAGTTCTTC.

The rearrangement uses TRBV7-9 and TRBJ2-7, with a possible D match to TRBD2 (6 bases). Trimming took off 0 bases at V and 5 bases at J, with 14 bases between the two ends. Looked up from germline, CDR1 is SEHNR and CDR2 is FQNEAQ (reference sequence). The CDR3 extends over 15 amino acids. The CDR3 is CASSLASGTGDEQYF. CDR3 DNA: TGTGCCAGCAGCTTAGCTTCCGGGACTGGCGACGAGCAGTACTTC.

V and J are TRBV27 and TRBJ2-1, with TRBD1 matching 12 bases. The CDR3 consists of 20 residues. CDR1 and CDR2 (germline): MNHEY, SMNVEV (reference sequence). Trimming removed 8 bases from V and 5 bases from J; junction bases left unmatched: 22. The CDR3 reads CASLRFGTGGLLAGNNEQFF. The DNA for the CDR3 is TGTGCCAGCCTCCGTTTTGGGACAGGGGGCCTACTAGCGGGAAACAATGAGCAGTTCTTC.